This T cell receptor (beta chain) was found in a study of shared clonotypes between healthy human individuals (dated by TCRdb to about 2020). Regarding the complete study: Two women and three men aged 18 to 49 years were included in the cohort. For each donor, CD4 naive and CD4 memory were each given three plates, CD8 naive was given two plates, and CD8 memory was given one plate. Blood TCR repertoires of a handful of healthy adults were deeply sequenced to estimate repertoire size and the extent of clonotype sharing between individuals. To increase sequencing depth and limit assay-specific biases, different laboratories used diverse techniques to prepare libraries and sequence TCR repertoires. Each donor's leukapheresis produced roughly between roughly 0.9 and 8.9 billion PBMCs. The full study reports these points: Because the study included only a small number of donors, the genetic and exposure-history diversity represented was limited. Higher generation probabilities were observed for clonotypes shared by all four sorted-subset donors than for non-shared clonotypes. Sharing across a few donors was observed for around 5% of naive CD4, over 3% of naive CD8, 2% to 2.5% of memory CD4, and 0.4% of memory CD8 clonotypes. Sampling was limited to blood, and TCR repertoires in tissue likely differ from TCR repertoires in blood. Naive subsets generally had larger estimated clonotype richness than memory subsets did. Even with the large sequencing depth, rarefaction of the sorted-subset datasets indicated that sequencing was incomplete. Pairwise subsampling indicated that sequencing depth was expected to affect the degree of clonotype sharing among donors.

The CDR3 contains 16 residues, cysteine and phenylalanine counted. Only the CDR3 DNA stays, 48 bases, in frame from base 1. V is reduced by 2 bases and J by 4 bases, leaving a spacing of 14 bases between them. CDR1 and CDR2, per the germline V gene (reference sequence), are SEHNR and FQNEAQ. For the CD8 naive samples, CD45RO-negative cells were positively selected for CCR7, yielding a CD45RA+CCR7+ population from which TemRA cells were excluded. The donors were healthy, HIV-negative adults with no recently reported acute infections or vaccinations. All donors were Caucasian adults living in Nashville, Tennessee, USA. Blood was collected by leukapheresis, and PBMCs were isolated by Ficoll-Histopaque density gradient centrifugation and then cryopreserved in liquid nitrogen vapor phase. Analytical flow cytometry was used to check the purity and quantity of each magnetically sorted T cell population. Each sorted fraction had its genomic DNA isolated and then quantified by UV absorbance on a Nanodrop 2000c.

Using the deep immunoSEQ assay, TCR CDR3 regions were amplified from genomic DNA by multiplex PCR. Extracted genomic DNA from each cell subset was distributed evenly across all wells of several immunoSEQ 96-well plates, and each plate was treated as a replicate. For sorted subsets, each replicate PCR was loaded with 150 to 250 ng genomic DNA, equivalent to 25,000 to 35,000 T cell genomes. Purified libraries were measured with a Qubit 3.0 fluorometer, size-checked on a Bioanalyzer 2100, and measured again with the KAPA Library Quantification kit. Each immunoSEQ 96-well plate was sequenced on its own single-read 150-cycle Illumina NextSeq 550 flow cell. In the source study's methods: Because only junctional sequences without quality scores were contained in the immunoSEQ output, filtering matching that applied to full-length reads could not be performed. Sequences were annotated with PyIR, a Python wrapper for IgBLAST v1.9, using IMGT germline references to assign V/J genes and CDR3. Any read was removed if the V/J assignment was weak (E-value above 1e-6), the CDR3 was missing, or the read contained stop codons, out-of-frame junctions, or ambiguous translated residues. V3J clonotypes were defined as sequences sharing the same inferred V gene, J gene, and CDR3 amino acid sequence. Percentage overlap between repertoires was calculated by dividing the number of shared unique clonotypes by the size of the smaller repertoire. RTK rarefaction, the Chao1 estimator, and Recon v2.1 estimates of unobserved clonotypes were used to assess repertoire richness. Generation probabilities for all TCRbeta clonotypes obtained by the gDNA method from several donors were computed using OLGA. TCRdb mirrors the immuneACCESS table, restricted to in-frame sequences. Some clones are absent from its copies; in checked studies, under half trace to an unresolved V gene, and the reason for the others is unknown. Clone size and V and J calls were adopted from that table, with D and trimming inferred from the DNA. This sample comprises hundreds of thousands of clones, about 96% of them detected only once. About 0.12% of the sample goes to the ten largest clones.

Remarks on this clone: Its target antigen remains unknown. Base qualities are not recorded, but no much larger clone differs from it by a single base.

Recombination connected TRBV7-9 to TRBJ1-4; the D gene is perhaps TRBD1, on 5 matching bases. The sequence was obtained from a woman in her 30s in good health. The sample was naive CD8+ T cells sorted from blood. The meaning of the sample's cell subset or site label: CD45RA+CCR7+. The nucleotides are TGTGCCAGCAGCTTACCTAGTGGCGACAGTAATGAAAAACTGTTTTTT. It translates as CASSLPSGDSNEKLFF. Reference TRBV7-9 and TRBJ1-4 proteins supply the regions before and after the CDR3; the full variable domain is: DTGVSQNPRHKITKRGQNVTFRCDPISEHNRLYWYRQTLGQGPEFLTYFQNEAQLEKSRLLSDRFSAERPKGSFSTLEIQRTEQGDSAMYLCASSLPSGDSNEKLFFGSGTQLSVL.